The next 8 T cell receptor beta chains were all read from a single sample in a study of blood T cell repertoires in COVID-19. Sequenced by immunoSEQ multiplex PCR; TCRdb stores in-frame clones only, minus some. The sample shows 400,000 or so clones, around 91% of them seen only once. Material for sequencing was peripheral blood. The receptors originated from a woman aged 40 to 49 with COVID-19, enrolled during active disease.

The chain employs TRBV30 and TRBJ1-3; D gene unclear. The CDR3 covers 12 residues. Germline V gene lookup returns CDR1 GTSNPN and CDR2 SVGIG (reference sequence). This CDR3 reads CMGRSTGNTIYF. CDR3 nucleotides: TGTATGGGCCGGTCCACTGGAAACACCATATATTTT.

A single count supports this clone. The genes are TRBV4-3 and TRBJ1-5, with D possibly being TRBD1 (6 bases). Trimming stripped 0 bases from V and 1 base from J, with 13 bases between. Germline V CDR1 and CDR2: LGHNA, YSLEER. This CDR3 region has 17 residues. The CDR3 region has the DNA TGCGCCAGCAGCCAAGATAGCCTTGACAGGAGCAATCAGCCCCAGCATTTT. Translated: CASSQDSLDRSNQPQHF.

The chain recombines TRBV11-2 with TRBJ1-2, with 8 bases fitting TRBD1. The CDR3 is 12 amino acids. Losses at the gene ends were 5 bases for V and 8 bases for J; bases not matched to a gene: 4. Germline lookup yields CDR1 SGHAT and CDR2 FQNNGV. The CDR3 is CASSVTGVGYTF. Written as DNA, the CDR3 is TGTGCCAGCAGCGTGACAGGGGTAGGCTACACCTTC.

This sequence joins TRBV2 and TRBJ1-2, with D possibly matching TRBD1 (6 bases). The CDR3 is 13 residues long. Trimming shortened V by 4 bases and J by 4 bases, and 10 bases separated the two germline ends. In germline, CDR1 is SNHLY, CDR2 FYNNEI. CDR3 sequence reads: CASSAGEGYGYTF. The CDR3 DNA follows: TGTGCCAGCAGTGCAGGGGAAGGCTATGGCTACACCTTC.

Written as DNA, the CDR3 is TGTGCCAGCAGCTCTCCCCAGGGGGCGGAGACCCAGTACTTC. It translates to CASSSPQGAETQYF. The V call is TRBV7-2, the J call TRBJ2-5, with TRBD1 identical over 8 bases. The CDR3 sequence is 14 residues long. The V gene end was trimmed by 4 bases and the J gene end by 5 bases; junction bases not matched to a gene: 6. The germline gives CDR1 SGHTA, CDR2 FQGNSA.

The rearrangement joins TRBV19 to TRBJ2-7; D is possibly TRBD1 (6 bases). Germline-derived CDR1 and CDR2 are LNHDA and SQIVND (reference sequence). Trimming pared 4 bases from V and 3 bases from J, leaving 16 bases between. This CDR3 contains 15 residues. CDR3 sequence reads: CASSRLRDTFYEQYF. The CDR3 nucleotides are TGTGCCAGTAGTAGACTCCGGGACACCTTCTACGAGCAGTACTTC.

This chain connects TRBV3-1 (or the pseudogene TRBV3-2) to TRBJ1-3, with a tentative D call TRBD1 (6 bases). CDR3 length: 17 residues. Germline V gene lookup returns CDR1 LGHDT and CDR2 YNNKEL (reference sequence). The V end was cut by 11 bases, the J end by 8 bases, with 31 bases between. The CDR3 here is CAQSTRFKARGIDTIYF. The CDR3 DNA reads TGTGCCCAGTCGACCCGTTTTAAGGCGAGGGGGATAGACACCATATATTTT.

This chain joins TRBV10-2 and TRBJ1-1; TRBD1 aligns across 9 bases. V shed 1 base and J 8 bases; nucleotides not matched to a gene: 5. CDR1 is WSHSY, CDR2 SAAADI, per germline. This CDR3 is built from 14 residues. CDR3 sequence (DNA): TGCGCCAGCAGTGAGTTACAGGGGGCAGCGGAAGCTTTCTTT. Protein product: CASSELQGAAEAFF.